The rows below give T cell receptor beta chains drawn from one sample of a study of PD-1 blockade in mismatch repair-deficient tumors. This table comes from immunoSEQ multiplex PCR, and its TCRdb copy is limited to in-frame clones, with some not included. The sample yields 120,000 or so clones, about 88% seen once. This sample comprised peripheral blood, obtained 44 weeks after starting pembrolizumab. The source of these receptors is an adult with mismatch repair-deficient cancer. Both conserved end residues are trimmed from each CDR3.

>TRBJ2-5|TRBV6-1
YFHSTQETQY
>TRBJ2-7|TRBV6-5
ASSSGDSSYEQY
>TRBJ1-5|TRBV15
ATSTGGYSNQPQH
>TRBJ2-7|TRBV30
AWSVGTGGSYEQY
>TRBJ2-1|TRBV10-3
AIRRDTSSYNEQF
>TRBJ1-5|TRBV19
ASSRGAGNQPQH
>TRBJ1-1|TRBV30
AWKIDANTEAF
>TRBJ1-2|TRBV29-1
SVRGDGYT
>TRBJ1-5|TRBV5-8
ASSLFGRDNQPQH
>TRBJ2-7|TRBV10-3
AISEPWTTKGEQY
>TRBJ2-7|TRBV19
ASQLGSGDYEQY
>TRBJ2-7|TRBV6-1
ASSKPKYEQY
>TRBJ2-1|TRBV4-3
ASSRRTSGKYNEQF
>TRBJ2-6|TRBV6-1
ASRERTGTWNSGANVLT
>TRBJ2-5|TRBV7-9
ASSSHLWGRETQY
>TRBJ1-1|TRBV19
ASNPPGHPNTEAF
>TRBJ2-7|TRBV18
ASSPLTGTSGSYEQY
>TRBJ2-3|TRBV2
ATPRRGGAGTDTQY
>TRBJ2-7|TRBV6-5
ASSGGIDYEQY
>TRBJ1-3|TRBV5-1
ASSYTGHSGNTIY